This T cell receptor (beta chain) was recovered during a study of shared clonotypes between healthy human individuals. The assay was immunoSEQ multiplex PCR, and TCRdb's table has in-frame clones only and misses some. This table holds approximately 2,300,000 clones, approximately 90% found once. Trimming took 1 base from V and 5 from J; bases not matched to a gene: 6. Germline CDR1 is SGHRS and CDR2 is YFSETQ. The CDR3 has 15 residues. Source material: naive CD4+ T cells from PBMCs. Documented subset: CD45RA+ positively selected. The receptor was derived from a young man in good health. Some clones in this sample may be carry-over from other donors' samples. The chain uses TRBV5-1 and TRBJ2-3; 8 bases are shared with TRBD2. CDR3 DNA: TGCGCCAGCAGCTTGATTACGGGAGGGGTAGATACGCAGTATTTT. This encodes CASSLITGGVDTQYF.